Sequencing of this T cell receptor beta chain was carried out in a study of lymphopenia after photon versus proton radiotherapy. The protocol was immunoSEQ multiplex PCR, while the TCRdb copy is restricted to in-frame clones and leaves out a portion. The data contain tens of thousands of clones, around nine tenths of them singletons. The CDR3 runs to 17 residues. V lost 3 bases and J 0 bases, leaving 14 bases between the germline ends. Germline values: CDR1 SNHLY, CDR2 FYNNEI. The chain uses TRBV2 and TRBJ1-4; D gene unclear. Sequenced here: peripheral blood, sampled from a patient treated with proton-based radiotherapy. This receptor was obtained from an older woman with cholangiocarcinoma. Some clones in this sample may be carry-over from other donors' samples. As DNA, the CDR3 is TGTGCCAGCAGTGACCCAAGAGGAGGATCAACTAATGAAAAACTGTTTTTT. It yields the protein CASSDPRGGSTNEKLFF.